Each of the 31 T cell receptor beta chains below was sequenced from the same sample in a study of PD-1 blockade in classical Hodgkin lymphoma (dated by TCRdb to the early 2020s). The library relied on the immunoSEQ multiplex PCR assay. The clones in this table, taken by TCRdb from immuneACCESS, are in-frame only. Not every clone is retained; where verified, under half of the shortfall comes from an unresolved V gene, and the cause of the rest is unknown. This sample gives over 70,000 clones in total; about nine tenths of them show up just once. The top ten hold approximately 2.9% of the sample. The meaning of the sample's time point label: cycle 4 day 1 (C4D1), after 6 weeks of nivolumab. Every trial patient had relapsed following autologous stem cell transplantation, and prior brentuximab vedotin exposure was what differed among cohorts A, B and C. This sample comprised peripheral blood mononuclear cells (PBMCs), obtained before the fourth cycle of nivolumab. These receptors were taken from a human donor with classical Hodgkin lymphoma.

The chain is built from TRBV19 and TRBJ1-2; D unresolved. CDR1 LNHDA and CDR2 SQIVND come from the germline V gene (reference sequence). The CDR3 consists of 15 residues. Trimming took off 6 bases at V and 4 bases at J, with 18 bases between the two ends. The CDR3 DNA follows: TGTGCCAGTAGGGACGCCGCGGGCACCGTCTATGGCTACACCTTC. Its translation: CASRDAAGTVYGYTF. The full variable domain, in which reference TRBV19 and TRBJ1-2 provide the parts outside the CDR3, is DGGITQSPKYLFRKEGQNVTLSCEQNLNHDAMYWYRQDPGQGLRLIYYSQIVNDFQKGDIAEGYSVSREKKESFPLTVTSAQKNPTAFYLCASRDAAGTVYGYTFGSGTRLTVV.

V gene TRBV2 combines with J gene TRBJ2-3; 8 bases fit TRBD1. The CDR3 spans 15 residues. The germline V gene has CDR1 SNHLY and CDR2 FYNNEI. J lost 4 bases, V lost 7 bases, and 10 bases had no gene match. CDR3 nucleotide sequence: TGTGCCAGCACCGACCCGACAGGGGTCGCAGATACGCAGTATTTT. Amino acid sequence: CASTDPTGVADTQYF.

This clone appeared a few times. This chain joins TRBV19 and TRBJ1-2; 8 nucleotides match TRBD1. The V and J ends lost 6 bases and 7 bases, in that order; junction bases with no gene match: 10. The CDR3 sequence is 14 residues long. Germline V gene lookup returns CDR1 LNHDA and CDR2 SQIVND (reference sequence). This chain's CDR3 is CASSPDRVSGGYTF. For the CDR3, the DNA is TGTGCCAGTAGCCCGGACAGGGTATCAGGTGGCTACACCTTC. Full variable domain (rest looked up from reference TRBV19 and TRBJ1-2): DGGITQSPKYLFRKEGQNVTLSCEQNLNHDAMYWYRQDPGQGLRLIYYSQIVNDFQKGDIAEGYSVSREKKESFPLTVTSAQKNPTAFYLCASSPDRVSGGYTFGSGTRLTVV.

The chain is built from TRBV19 and TRBJ1-1, with D uncertain. Trimming left V 6 bases short and J 0 bases short, with 11 bases between. This CDR3 spans 14 amino acids. Germline V lookup: CDR1 LNHDA, CDR2 SQIVND (reference sequence). The CDR3 DNA reads TGTGCCAGTAGCGATCGGACGTTGAACACTGAAGCTTTCTTT. It specifies CASSDRTLNTEAFF.

This chain connects TRBV14 to TRBJ1-5; D possibly corresponds to TRBD1 (5 bases). Germline assignment: CDR1 SGHDN and CDR2 FVKESK. The CDR3 sequence is 14 residues long. V was shortened by 1 base and J by 6 bases, with 10 bases between the two germline ends. CDR3 residues: CASSQGRGGQPQHF. CDR3 sequence (DNA): TGTGCCAGCAGCCAAGGGCGGGGCGGTCAGCCCCAGCATTTT.

This clone was detected a few times. The chain carries TRBV7-9 and TRBJ1-3; D is undetermined. CDR3 size: 12 residues. V lost 5 bases to trimming and J lost 9 bases, with 11 bases between them. Germline V gene sequence: CDR1 SEHNR, CDR2 FQNEAQ (reference sequence). CDR3 in DNA: TGTGCCAGCAGCCCGCAAGGTGGCACCATATATTTT. It yields the protein CASSPQGGTIYF.

The V and J genes are TRBV9 and TRBJ2-3; no firm D call. V gave up 0 bases and J gave up 4 bases, with 3 bases separating them. Germline CDR1 SGDLS, CDR2 YYNGEE. The CDR3 has 12 residues. The CDR3 sequence is CASSVGADTQYF. For the CDR3, the DNA is TGTGCCAGCAGCGTAGGGGCAGATACGCAGTATTTT.

V usage is TRBV2 and J usage is TRBJ2-7, with 11 bases fitting TRBD2. The CDR3 has 14 amino acids. In germline, CDR1 is SNHLY, CDR2 FYNNEI. V was pared by 5 bases and J by 4 bases, with 4 bases of the junction left unmatched. The CDR3: CASSLTSGGYEQYF. Here the CDR3 DNA reads TGTGCCAGCAGTTTAACTAGCGGGGGTTACGAGCAGTACTTC.

The V and J genes are TRBV28 and TRBJ2-1, with 10 bases fitting TRBD2. V was pared by 5 bases and J by 5 bases, with 12 bases of the junction left unmatched. The CDR3 runs to 17 residues. Per germline, CDR1 MDHEN and CDR2 SYDVKM. This CDR3 reads CASSLSLTSGTDNEQFF. CDR3 nucleotide sequence: TGTGCCAGCAGTCTTTCCCTTACTAGCGGGACTGACAATGAGCAGTTCTTC. Variable domain in full (rest from reference TRBV28 and TRBJ2-1): DVKVTQSSRYLVKRTGEKVFLECVQDMDHENMFWYRQDPGLGLRLIYFSYDVKMKEKGDIPEGYSVSREKKERFSLILESASTNQTSMYLCASSLSLTSGTDNEQFFGPGTRLTVL.

This chain connects TRBV7-8 to TRBJ2-7, with 7 bases fitting TRBD1. This CDR3 comprises 15 residues. CDR1 and CDR2 from the germline V gene are SGHVS and FQNEAQ. The ends lost 0 bases at V and 4 bases at J; junction bases unmatched: 6. CDR3 coding DNA: TGTGCCAGCAGCTTAGCAGGGGGACAGATTTACGAGCAGTACTTC. Translation: CASSLAGGQIYEQYF.

The chain uses TRBV5-4 and TRBJ2-1; the D gene is possibly TRBD1 (5 bases). The germline V and J ends were trimmed by 4 bases and 10 bases, with 18 bases remaining between them. Looked up from germline, CDR1 is SGHNT and CDR2 is YYREEE (reference sequence). The CDR3 runs 14 residues. This chain's CDR3 is CASSHDRAGNEQFF. DNA for the CDR3: TGTGCCAGCAGCCACGATCGGGCAGGGAACGAGCAGTTCTTC.

This clone was observed once. The chain joins TRBV7-9 to TRBJ1-1, with D possibly being TRBD1 (5 bases). Trimming shortened V by 1 base and J by 7 bases, and 7 bases separated the two germline ends. Germline V gene sequence: CDR1 SEHNR, CDR2 FQNEAQ (reference sequence). The CDR3 extends over 12 amino acids. In DNA, the CDR3 is TGTGCCAGCAGCTTAGAGACAGTTGAAGCTTTCTTT. It translates to CASSLETVEAFF. Supplemented by reference TRBV7-9 and TRBJ1-1, the full variable domain reads DTGVSQNPRHKITKRGQNVTFRCDPISEHNRLYWYRQTLGQGPEFLTYFQNEAQLEKSRLLSDRFSAERPKGSFSTLEIQRTEQGDSAMYLCASSLETVEAFFGQGTRLTVV.

The V call is TRBV11-2, the J call TRBJ1-1, with TRBD1 matching 9 bases. Germline V gene sequence: CDR1 SGHAT, CDR2 FQNNGV. J lost 1 base, V lost 4 bases, and 7 bases had no gene match. The CDR3 sequence is 16 residues long. The CDR3 region has the DNA TGTGCCAGCAGCTCGGATACAGGGGGCCAGAACACTGAAGCTTTCTTT. It codes for CASSSDTGGQNTEAFF.

The chain combines TRBV28 with TRBJ1-2; D is uncertain. The CDR3 has 17 residues. Germline CDR1 is MDHEN and CDR2 is SYDVKM. Trimming shortened V by 4 bases and J by 1 base, and 19 bases separated the two germline ends. The CDR3 is CASSSTRWTGDNYGYTF. DNA for the CDR3: TGTGCCAGCAGTTCTACCCGGTGGACTGGGGATAACTATGGCTACACCTTC.

The chain is built from TRBV10-3 and TRBJ1-2; D unresolved. CDR1 ENHRY and CDR2 SYGVKD come from the germline V gene. Trimming took off 0 bases at V and 2 bases at J, with 7 bases between the two ends. The CDR3 covers 14 residues. The CDR3 DNA reads as TGTGCCATCAGTGAGTCAGGTGTCAACTATGGCTACACCTTC. It specifies CAISESGVNYGYTF.

The chain couples TRBV27 to TRBJ1-3; D gene ambiguous. Between the trimmed V and J ends, which lost 7 bases and 2 bases, there was a span of 9 bases. CDR1 MNHEY and CDR2 SMNVEV come from the germline V gene (reference sequence). The CDR3 is 13 residues long. CDR3 in DNA: TGTGCCAGCATTAGTCCAGCTGGAAACACCATATATTTT. Translation gives CASISPAGNTIYF.

The chain joins TRBV18 to TRBJ2-7; 7 bases map to TRBD1. Germline V CDR1 and CDR2: KGHSH, LQKENI. The trim removed 6 bases at V and 3 bases at J, leaving 5 bases unmatched. The CDR3 consists of 13 residues. The CDR3 loop reads CASSRQGLYEQYF. CDR3 DNA sequence: TGTGCCAGCTCCCGACAGGGCCTCTACGAGCAGTACTTC.

The rearrangement links TRBV2 to TRBJ2-2, with a possible D match to TRBD1 (6 bases). Trimming removed 4 bases from V and 0 bases from J, with 6 bases in between. The CDR3 spans 14 residues. Germline V gene lookup returns CDR1 SNHLY and CDR2 FYNNEI. The DNA for the CDR3 is TGTGCCAGCAGTGGGACAGCGAACACCGGGGAGCTGTTTTTT. Translating it yields CASSGTANTGELFF.

The rearrangement links TRBV27 to TRBJ2-2, with a tentative D call TRBD2 (6 bases). Trimming shortened V by 10 bases and J by 6 bases, and 15 bases separated the two germline ends. CDR3 length: 13 amino acids. In germline, CDR1 is MNHEY, CDR2 SMNVEV (reference sequence). Written as DNA, the CDR3 is TGTGCCACCACACAGCGGGCGTCCGGGGAGCTGTTTTTT. The encoded protein is CATTQRASGELFF.

The chain is built from TRBV30 and TRBJ2-1; D call uncertain. V was clipped by 1 base and J by 0 bases, with 16 bases between them. Germline V lookup: CDR1 GTSNPN, CDR2 SVGIG (reference sequence). CDR3 length: 17 amino acids. The chain's CDR3 is CAWSGNFPQRSYNEQFF. The CDR3 nucleotides read TGTGCCTGGAGTGGTAACTTCCCACAGCGCTCCTACAATGAGCAGTTCTTC.

The rearrangement links TRBV28 to TRBJ1-2; D uncertain. The CDR3 sequence is 14 residues long. The V end was cut by 10 bases, the J end by 2 bases, with 17 bases between. The germline CDR1 and CDR2 sequences are MDHEN and SYDVKM. This CDR3 is CATVAAGLNYGYTF. For the CDR3, the DNA is TGTGCCACCGTAGCGGCAGGACTAAACTATGGCTACACCTTC.

The genes are TRBV5-1 and TRBJ2-5; TRBD2 matches 8 bases. The CDR3 consists of 21 residues. Per the germline V gene, CDR1 is SGHRS and CDR2 is YFSETQ. Unmatched junction bases numbered 24, after V lost 3 bases and J lost 2 bases. As DNA, the CDR3 is TGCGCCAGCAGCTCACGCGGGATAACCCAATACCTTAGCGGGGATCAAGAGACCCAGTACTTC. Its translation is CASSSRGITQYLSGDQETQYF.

This sequence joins TRBV7-2 and TRBJ2-1; D gene uncertain. This CDR3 is built from 11 residues. Trimming stripped 5 bases from V and 12 bases from J, with 11 bases between. Germline CDR1 SGHTA, CDR2 FQGNSA. CDR3: CASSRGPTQFF. DNA for the CDR3: TGTGCCAGCAGCCGCGGCCCGACGCAGTTCTTC.

This clone was seen only a few times. This chain uses TRBV29-1 with TRBJ1-1; D ambiguous. Germline CDR1 is SQVTM and CDR2 is ANQGSEA. This CDR3 has 11 amino acids. Trimming pared 7 bases from V and 1 base from J, leaving 7 bases between. CDR3 bases: TGCAGCGACCGACAGAACACTGAAGCTTTCTTT. As protein: CSDRQNTEAFF. The complete variable domain, with remaining parts taken from reference TRBV29-1 and TRBJ1-1, reads SAVISQKPSRDICQRGTSLTIQCQVDSQVTMMFWYRQQPGQSLTLIATANQGSEATYESGFVIDKFPISRPNLTFSTLTVSNMSPEDSSIYLCSDRQNTEAFFGQGTRLTVV.

The chain employs TRBV10-1 and TRBJ2-7, with TRBD2 matching 10 bases. Germline CDR1 WNHNN, CDR2 SYGVQD (reference sequence). Germline trimming cut 4 bases from V and 7 bases from J; bases unmatched to any gene: 7. The CDR3 covers 14 residues. The CDR3 reads CASSALAGEREQYF. In nucleotides, the CDR3 is TGCGCCAGCAGTGCCCTAGCGGGGGAACGGGAGCAGTACTTC.

The genes are TRBV5-5 and TRBJ1-6; D unclear. The ends were cut back, 2 bases at V and 10 bases at J, with 16 bases in the middle. The CDR3 runs to 15 residues. The germline gives CDR1 SGHKS, CDR2 YYEKEE (reference sequence). The CDR3 coding sequence is TGTGCCAGCAGCTTAAAGTACCTTGGCGACTCACCCCTCCACTTT. Amino acid sequence: CASSLKYLGDSPLHF.

The chain combines TRBV4-2 with TRBJ1-1; no clear D gene. V was trimmed by 1 base and J by 9 bases, leaving 6 bases between them. The CDR3 extends over 11 amino acids. Germline V gene data show CDR1 as LGHNA and CDR2 as YNFKEQ. Here the CDR3 DNA reads TGTGCCAGCAGCCAAGGGACCAAAGCTTTCTTT. This encodes CASSQGTKAFF.

This chain uses TRBV7-7 with TRBJ2-5; a possible D gene is TRBD2 (6 bases). Germline CDR1 is SSHAT and CDR2 is FNYEAQ (reference sequence). V lost 8 bases and J 5 bases, leaving 15 bases between the germline ends. This CDR3 has 13 amino acids. CDR3 in amino acids: CASGDSGWETQYF. The CDR3 DNA reads as TGTGCCAGCGGCGACAGCGGGTGGGAGACCCAGTACTTC. Full variable domain (missing parts from reference TRBV7-7 and TRBJ2-5): GAGVSQSPRYKVTKRGQDVTLRCDPISSHATLYWYQQALGQGPEFLTYFNYEAQPDKSGLPSDRFSAERPEGSISTLTIQRTEQRDSAMYRCASGDSGWETQYFGPGTRLLVL.

Concerning this clone itself: This same CDR3 is encoded by further DNA sequences in the sample. V and J are TRBV19 and TRBJ1-1; maybe TRBD1 (5 bases). The germline V and J ends were trimmed by 2 bases and 1 base, with 8 bases remaining between them. This CDR3 region has 14 residues. CDR1 and CDR2 from the germline V gene are LNHDA and SQIVND (reference sequence). CDR3 residues: CASSISGTNTEAFF. The CDR3 DNA reads as TGTGCCAGTAGTATATCGGGGACGAACACTGAAGCTTTCTTT.

The V gene is TRBV27, the J gene TRBJ1-1; 9 bases agree with TRBD1. The CDR3 is 16 amino acids. V shed 6 bases and J 4 bases; nucleotides not matched to a gene: 12. Germline V lookup: CDR1 MNHEY, CDR2 SMNVEV (reference sequence). CDR3 protein: CASSHLPGTGSTEAFF. For the CDR3, the DNA is TGTGCCAGCAGCCATCTCCCCGGGACAGGGTCCACTGAAGCTTTCTTT.

The chain has TRBV18 and TRBJ1-1; possibly TRBD1 for D (5 bases). V shed 3 bases and J shed 1 base, with 6 bases lying between them. The CDR3 sequence is 13 residues long. Per germline, CDR1 KGHSH and CDR2 LQKENI. CDR3 sequence reads: CASSPGRNTEAFF. CDR3 DNA: TGTGCCAGCTCACCGGGGCGGAACACTGAAGCTTTCTTT.